This T cell receptor (beta chain) stems from a study of T cells after yellow fever vaccination. This clonotype was picked up a small number of times. Its antigen is still unknown. Whole-study results and caveats: A small share of clonotypes appeared in both CD4 and CD8 compartments. The booster response re-showed most primary clones: 96% CD4, roughly 91% CD8.

TCR cDNA was made by 5'RACE template switching, adding a universal primer site and UMIs. TCRdb reprocessed the 5' RACE reads with MiXCR, giving one entry per CDR3 protein. The sample includes a few hundred thousand distinct CDR3 sequences, under 9% of them seen just once. The material was CD4+ T cells sorted from PBMCs, obtained 5 days after the yellow fever booster vaccination. This receptor was obtained from a man aged 18 to 29 who received the YFV17D yellow fever vaccine.

In nucleotides, the CDR3 is TGTGCCAGCAGTCCGAGGGATTACGAGCAGTACTTC. It translates to CASSPRDYEQYF. The chain employs TRBV28 and TRBJ2-7, with D possibly TRBD2 on 5 matching bases. The CDR3 loop spans 12 amino acids. The germline V and J ends were trimmed by 5 bases and 4 bases, with 9 bases remaining between them. Germline values: CDR1 MDHEN, CDR2 SYDVKM.